These T cell receptor beta chains were read from a single sample in a study of vaccination and CD4 T cells after COVID-19. TCRdb re-analysed the PCR reads in MiXCR, keeping a single row per CDR3 protein. The table has roughly 15,000 distinct CDR3 sequences, less than 75% seen once; the top ten hold over 15%. These receptors' antigens are unknown. Specimen: CD4+ T cells from blood, cultured in vitro. These receptors were obtained from a human donor who had recovered from COVID-19. Both conserved end residues are part of each CDR3. Each record gives: V gene, clone size, J gene, D gene, CDR3 protein, CDR3 DNA. D genes are given only for firm matches. Part of the rows lack a size; the others show once, few, many or a class for expanded clones.

v_call: TRBV6-2/TRBV6-3; clone_size: NA; j_call: TRBJ1-2; d_call: TRBD1; cdr3_aa: CASSSRDRGNYGYTF; cdr3_nt: TGTGCCAGCAGTTCCCGGGACAGGGGCAACTATGGCTACACCTTC
v_call: TRBV20-1; clone_size: once; j_call: TRBJ2-1; d_call: NA; cdr3_aa: CSARETLDSLFYNEQFF; cdr3_nt: TGCAGTGCTAGAGAGACTCTGGACTCCCTTTTCTACAATGAGCAGTTCTTC
v_call: TRBV7-8; clone_size: NA; j_call: TRBJ1-5; d_call: NA; cdr3_aa: CASSLTVRRSGNQPQHF; cdr3_nt: TGTGCCAGCAGCTTAACGGTCCGACGTTCGGGCAATCAGCCCCAGCATTTT
v_call: TRBV20-1; clone_size: few; j_call: TRBJ2-4; d_call: NA; cdr3_aa: CSAPRTLGKNIQYF; cdr3_nt: TGCAGTGCCCCGCGTACCCTAGGCAAAAACATTCAGTACTTC
v_call: TRBV7-2; clone_size: NA; j_call: TRBJ2-3; d_call: NA; cdr3_aa: CASSWNTDTQYF; cdr3_nt: TGTGCCAGCAGTTGGAACACAGATACGCAGTATTTT
v_call: TRBV20-1; clone_size: once; j_call: TRBJ2-7; d_call: NA; cdr3_aa: CSARDPGPRGSYEQYF; cdr3_nt: TGCAGTGCTAGAGACCCAGGTCCCCGGGGATCCTACGAGCAGTACTTC
v_call: TRBV24-1; clone_size: few; j_call: TRBJ2-3; d_call: NA; cdr3_aa: CATPTQVDTQYF; cdr3_nt: TGTGCCACCCCAACCCAGGTGGATACGCAGTATTTT
v_call: TRBV28; clone_size: NA; j_call: TRBJ1-2; d_call: NA; cdr3_aa: CASSSGLLLGYTF; cdr3_nt: TGTGCCAGCAGCTCGGGACTTCTGCTTGGCTACACCTTC
v_call: TRBV6-1; clone_size: NA; j_call: TRBJ1-2; d_call: NA; cdr3_aa: CASSRAQPGRGNYGYTF; cdr3_nt: TGTGCCAGCAGTAGGGCCCAACCGGGACGGGGAAACTATGGCTACACCTTC
v_call: TRBV4-1; clone_size: NA; j_call: TRBJ2-2; d_call: NA; cdr3_aa: CASSQGIGINTGELFF; cdr3_nt: TGCGCCAGCAGCCAAGGAATAGGGATAAACACCGGGGAGCTGTTTTTT
v_call: TRBV6-5; clone_size: NA; j_call: TRBJ1-6; d_call: TRBD1; cdr3_aa: CASSYSGTGDSPLHF; cdr3_nt: TGTGCCAGCAGTTACTCCGGGACAGGGGATTCACCCCTCCACTTT
v_call: TRBV20-1; clone_size: NA; j_call: TRBJ2-1; d_call: TRBD2; cdr3_aa: CSARDLPSGHLNEQFF; cdr3_nt: TGCAGTGCTAGAGATCTCCCTAGCGGGCATCTCAATGAGCAGTTCTTC
v_call: TRBV24-1; clone_size: large; j_call: TRBJ2-3; d_call: TRBD2; cdr3_aa: CATGLAGTDTQYF; cdr3_nt: TGTGCCACCGGTCTAGCGGGAACAGATACGCAGTATTTT
v_call: TRBV19; clone_size: NA; j_call: TRBJ1-5; d_call: NA; cdr3_aa: CASTRSNSNQPQHF; cdr3_nt: TGTGCCAGCACCCGCTCAAATAGCAATCAGCCCCAGCATTTT
v_call: TRBV19; clone_size: NA; j_call: TRBJ2-7; d_call: NA; cdr3_aa: CASSITTGRSNEQYF; cdr3_nt: TGTGCCAGTAGTATTACGACAGGGAGGTCCAACGAGCAGTACTTC
v_call: TRBV10-3; clone_size: NA; j_call: TRBJ1-5; d_call: NA; cdr3_aa: CAHQKESNQPQHF; cdr3_nt: TGTGCCCATCAAAAAGAAAGTAATCAGCCCCAGCATTTT
v_call: TRBV24-1; clone_size: few; j_call: TRBJ2-3; d_call: TRBD2; cdr3_aa: CAATSENTDTQYF; cdr3_nt: TGTGCCGCCACTAGCGAAAACACAGATACGCAGTATTTT
v_call: TRBV28; clone_size: NA; j_call: TRBJ2-1; d_call: TRBD2; cdr3_aa: CASSTPWTSGRAHDNEQFF; cdr3_nt: TGTGCCAGCAGTACGCCCTGGACTAGCGGGAGGGCCCATGACAATGAGCAGTTCTTC
v_call: TRBV28; clone_size: NA; j_call: TRBJ2-5; d_call: NA; cdr3_aa: CASSRMETQYF; cdr3_nt: TGTGCCAGCAGCAGAATGGAGACCCAGTACTTC
v_call: TRBV15; clone_size: NA; j_call: TRBJ1-2; d_call: NA; cdr3_aa: CATSRDTTPTYGYTF; cdr3_nt: TGTGCCACCAGCAGAGACACGACCCCGACCTATGGCTACACCTTC
v_call: TRBV15; clone_size: NA; j_call: TRBJ2-3; d_call: TRBD2; cdr3_aa: CATSRDRFTPGLAGGDTQYF; cdr3_nt: TGTGCCACCAGCAGAGATCGTTTTACCCCGGGACTAGCGGGAGGGGATACGCAGTATTTT
v_call: TRBV5-1; clone_size: few; j_call: TRBJ1-1; d_call: NA; cdr3_aa: CASSFEGAEAFF; cdr3_nt: TGCGCCAGCAGCTTTGAGGGTGCTGAAGCTTTCTTT
v_call: TRBV6-5; clone_size: NA; j_call: TRBJ1-2; d_call: NA; cdr3_aa: CASSYFTSDSPRGGYTF; cdr3_nt: TGTGCCAGCAGTTACTTTACCTCCGACAGCCCCCGGGGTGGCTACACCTTC
v_call: TRBV6-5; clone_size: NA; j_call: TRBJ1-2; d_call: NA; cdr3_aa: CASSYPAAVGYGYTF; cdr3_nt: TGTGCCAGCAGTTACCCGGCTGCAGTTGGCTATGGCTACACCTTC
v_call: TRBV7-2; clone_size: NA; j_call: TRBJ2-7; d_call: NA; cdr3_aa: CASSLAPGGGFYEQYF; cdr3_nt: TGTGCCAGCAGCTTAGCCCCCGGTGGGGGATTTTACGAGCAGTACTTC
v_call: TRBV6-2/TRBV6-3; clone_size: NA; j_call: TRBJ2-5; d_call: TRBD2; cdr3_aa: CASRNSGREGTQYF; cdr3_nt: TGTGCCAGCAGAAACAGCGGGAGGGAAGGGACCCAGTACTTC
v_call: TRBV2; clone_size: NA; j_call: TRBJ1-2; d_call: TRBD1; cdr3_aa: CASSADRGGYTF; cdr3_nt: TGTGCCAGCAGTGCTGACAGGGGGGGCTACACCTTC
v_call: TRBV7-9; clone_size: NA; j_call: TRBJ1-5; d_call: NA; cdr3_aa: CASSLGGTSNQPQHF; cdr3_nt: TGTGCCAGCAGCTTAGGCGGGACTAGCAATCAGCCCCAGCATTTT
v_call: TRBV27; clone_size: NA; j_call: TRBJ2-7; d_call: TRBD1; cdr3_aa: CASSFSRQGLSYEQYF; cdr3_nt: TGTGCCAGCAGTTTCTCGAGACAGGGCCTCTCCTACGAGCAGTACTTC
v_call: TRBV24-1; clone_size: NA; j_call: TRBJ2-2; d_call: NA; cdr3_aa: CATSDSWGANTGELFF; cdr3_nt: TGTGCCACCAGTGATTCCTGGGGCGCGAACACCGGGGAGCTGTTTTTT
v_call: TRBV7-8; clone_size: NA; j_call: TRBJ2-7; d_call: TRBD2; cdr3_aa: CASIPIAGVIYEQYF; cdr3_nt: TGTGCCAGCATCCCCATAGCGGGAGTAATCTACGAGCAGTACTTC
v_call: TRBV20-1; clone_size: NA; j_call: TRBJ1-3; d_call: NA; cdr3_aa: CSARAPGRVSGNTIYF; cdr3_nt: TGCAGTGCTAGAGCTCCGGGACGGGTCTCTGGAAACACCATATATTTT
v_call: TRBV28; clone_size: NA; j_call: TRBJ1-5; d_call: TRBD1; cdr3_aa: CASTGQGFHQPQHF; cdr3_nt: TGTGCCAGCACGGGACAGGGGTTTCATCAGCCCCAGCATTTT
v_call: TRBV6-2/TRBV6-3; clone_size: once; j_call: TRBJ1-2; d_call: NA; cdr3_aa: CASSYRPGSAYGYTF; cdr3_nt: TGTGCCAGCAGTTACAGGCCGGGTTCAGCCTATGGCTACACCTTC
v_call: TRBV6-5; clone_size: NA; j_call: TRBJ1-1; d_call: NA; cdr3_aa: CASSYRFIGGGSRTEAFF; cdr3_nt: TGTGCCAGCAGTTATAGATTTATAGGGGGAGGGTCGCGGACTGAAGCTTTCTTT
v_call: TRBV6-1; clone_size: NA; j_call: TRBJ1-5; d_call: TRBD1; cdr3_aa: CASYPGGATNKPQHF; cdr3_nt: TGTGCCAGTTATCCAGGGGGCGCGACCAATAAGCCCCAGCATTTT
v_call: TRBV20-1; clone_size: once; j_call: TRBJ1-5; d_call: NA; cdr3_aa: CSARWEAGNQPQHF; cdr3_nt: TGCAGTGCTAGGTGGGAGGCCGGCAATCAGCCCCAGCATTTT
v_call: TRBV30; clone_size: NA; j_call: TRBJ2-6; d_call: NA; cdr3_aa: CAWVVGGANVLTF; cdr3_nt: TGTGCCTGGGTAGTGGGTGGGGCCAACGTCCTGACTTTC